This T cell receptor (beta chain) emerged from a study of blood T cell repertoires in COVID-19. Study information: Samples representing acute and convalescent COVID-19 were sourced from the United States, Italy and Spain.

The data were produced by immunoSEQ multiplex PCR, yet TCRdb's version contains in-frame clones alone and is incomplete. The sample holds 300,000 or so clones, almost 90% seen once. This clone was detected a few times. The sample was peripheral blood. The clonotype was recovered from a woman aged 30 to 39 with COVID-19, enrolled during active disease.

As DNA, the CDR3 is TGTGCCAGCAGCTGGAGACAGGCCTACGAGCAGTACTTC. It encodes CASSWRQAYEQYF. The chain links TRBV7-2 to TRBJ2-7; tentatively, D is TRBD1 (6 bases). CDR3 length equals 13 residues. Germline CDR1 reads SGHTA; CDR2 reads FQGNSA. The ends were cut back, 4 bases at V and 2 bases at J, with 9 bases in the middle.